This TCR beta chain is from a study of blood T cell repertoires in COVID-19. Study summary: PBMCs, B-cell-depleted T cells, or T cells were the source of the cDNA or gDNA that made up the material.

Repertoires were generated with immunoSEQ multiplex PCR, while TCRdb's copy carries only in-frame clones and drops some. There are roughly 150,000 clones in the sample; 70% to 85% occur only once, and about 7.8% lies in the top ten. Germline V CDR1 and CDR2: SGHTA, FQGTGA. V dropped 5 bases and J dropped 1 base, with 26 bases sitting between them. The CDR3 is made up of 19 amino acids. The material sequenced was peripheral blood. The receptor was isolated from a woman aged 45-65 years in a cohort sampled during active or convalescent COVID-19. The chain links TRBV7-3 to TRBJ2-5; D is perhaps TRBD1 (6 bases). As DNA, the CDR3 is TGTGCCAGCAGCAAGGGGGTGGGTGTGTGGGGTTCTGGCCAAGAGACCCAGTACTTC. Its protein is CASSKGVGVWGSGQETQYF.